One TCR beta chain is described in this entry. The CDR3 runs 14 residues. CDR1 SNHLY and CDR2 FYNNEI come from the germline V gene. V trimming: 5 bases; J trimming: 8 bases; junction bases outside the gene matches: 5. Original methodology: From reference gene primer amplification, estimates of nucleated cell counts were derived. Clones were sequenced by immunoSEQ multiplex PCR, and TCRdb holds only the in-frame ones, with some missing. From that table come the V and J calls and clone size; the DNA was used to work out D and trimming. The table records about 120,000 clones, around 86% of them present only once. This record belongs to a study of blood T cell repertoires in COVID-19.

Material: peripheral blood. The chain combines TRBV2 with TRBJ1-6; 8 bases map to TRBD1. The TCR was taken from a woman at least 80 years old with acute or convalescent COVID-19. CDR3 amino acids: CASSLLTGDSPLHF. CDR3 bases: TGTGCCAGCAGTTTGTTGACAGGGGATTCACCCCTCCACTTT.